This T cell receptor beta chain came from a study of beta chain features in type 1 diabetes. Turning to the study itself: Patients were similar to healthy donors in age and gender (as well as in cell yields).

This clone was seen more than once but under ten times. Its antigen remains unknown. Overall study findings and caveats: PCR, the amplification step, might favor shorter templates, equally in patients and controls.

As every portion of the isolated RNA was reverse transcribed, the sequencing read expressed TCRB transcripts. Clones were sequenced by immunoSEQ multiplex PCR, and TCRdb holds only the in-frame ones, with some missing. The sample shows around 99,000 clones, 40% of them seen only once. V lost 6 bases to trimming and J lost 4 bases, with 19 bases between them. CDR1 and CDR2 (germline): SGHAT, FQNNGV. This CDR3 contains 15 residues. Averaging roughly 110 mL, one heparinised blood draw was given by each donor. CD4+ cells of the naive, central memory, regulatory and stem cell-like memory types were sorted via CD45RO/CCR7/CD25/CD127/CD95/CD27.

This TCR came from a woman between 18 and 29 years old in good health. The sequencing input was stem cell memory CD4+ T cells from blood. The rearrangement links TRBV11-2 to TRBJ2-7; TRBD1 is a possible D gene (6 bases). The chain's CDR3 is CASRSGQPGPYEQYF. CDR3 sequence (DNA): TGTGCCAGCAGGTCTGGACAGCCGGGCCCTTACGAGCAGTACTTC.